A single sample gave rise to the 22 T cell receptor beta chains below, sequenced in a study of shared clonotypes between healthy human individuals. The data were produced by immunoSEQ multiplex PCR, yet TCRdb's version contains in-frame clones alone and is incomplete. The table records 850,000 to 1,200,000 clones, 60% to 80% of them present only once. Sequences were obtained from memory CD4+ T cells sorted from blood. Documented subset: CD45RA-negative fraction. The receptors here all came from a man younger than 30 in good health.

This clone was counted only a few times. The genes are TRBV7-8 and TRBJ2-7, with D possibly being TRBD1 (6 bases). The V end lost 4 bases, the J end lost 1 base, and 17 bases lay between the germline ends. Germline CDR1 is SGHVS and CDR2 is FQNEAQ. The CDR3 loop spans 16 amino acids. CDR3 DNA sequence: TGTGCCAGCAGCTCCCCTACCGGGACATCGTCCTACGAGCAGTACTTC. Its translation is CASSSPTGTSSYEQYF.

The rearrangement joins TRBV2 to TRBJ2-3; 10 positions agree with TRBD2. This CDR3 is 19 amino acids long. Germline V gene sequence: CDR1 SNHLY, CDR2 FYNNEI. Losses at the gene ends were 5 bases for V and 2 bases for J; bases not matched to a gene: 16. CDR3 coding DNA: TGTGCCAGCAGTCGAAGGGGATACGGACTAGCGGAAAACACAGATACGCAGTATTTT. Its translation: CASSRRGYGLAENTDTQYF.

As regards this clone: Other nucleotide sequences from this sample produce the same CDR3. The chain uses TRBV11-2 and TRBJ2-3; no reliable D call. The germline V and J ends were trimmed by 3 bases and 2 bases, with 3 bases remaining between them. The CDR3 runs 12 residues. Germline V lookup: CDR1 SGHAT, CDR2 FQNNGV. The CDR3 coding sequence is TGTGCCAGCAGCTTGAACACAGATACGCAGTATTTT. It codes for CASSLNTDTQYF.

The V call is TRBV28, the J call TRBJ1-2; no clear D. Germline V lookup: CDR1 MDHEN, CDR2 SYDVKM. V was clipped by 6 bases and J by 3 bases, with 17 bases between them. The CDR3 length is 15 residues. The CDR3 loop is CASSLPGTSHYGYTF. CDR3 DNA: TGTGCCAGCAGCTTACCCGGTACCTCCCACTATGGCTACACCTTC.

This chain connects TRBV9 to TRBJ2-3, with TRBD2 matching over 7 bases. V shed 1 base, J shed 5 bases, and the junction held 7 bases outside the gene matches. The germline gives CDR1 SGDLS, CDR2 YYNGEE. This CDR3 region has 15 residues. The CDR3 nucleotides are TGTGCCAGCAGCGTATCCGTGGCTAGCGGAGATACGCAGTATTTT. Translated, it gives CASSVSVASGDTQYF.

This clone was observed a few times. The chain employs TRBV4-2 and TRBJ1-6; D is ambiguous. With 3 bases removed from V and 8 bases from J, the gap between germline ends came to 11 bases. Germline loops: CDR1 LGHNA, CDR2 YNFKEQ. This CDR3 is 14 amino acids long. The CDR3 here is CASSQRTTDSPLHF. CDR3 coding DNA: TGTGCCAGCAGCCAGCGGACTACTGATTCACCCCTCCACTTT.

The chain employs TRBV13 and TRBJ2-3, with a weak D call TRBD2 (7 bases). The CDR3 consists of 16 residues. Germline V gives CDR1 PRHDT, CDR2 FYEKMQ (reference sequence). V was cut by 2 bases and J by 2 bases, with 14 bases left in between. The CDR3 reads CASSLTAGAITDTQYF. The CDR3 DNA reads as TGTGCCAGCAGCTTAACGGCGGGGGCGATCACAGATACGCAGTATTTT.

This clone was picked up one time. The V and J genes are TRBV5-1 and TRBJ2-1, with TRBD2 identical over 8 bases. Germline loops: CDR1 SGHRS, CDR2 YFSETQ. This CDR3 has 15 residues. V trimming: 2 bases; J trimming: 7 bases; junction bases outside the gene matches: 8. CDR3 nucleotide sequence: TGCGCCAGCAGCTTAGCGGGGGATTTGGGGAATGAGCAGTTCTTC. Encoded protein: CASSLAGDLGNEQFF.

This clone was detected many times. V and J are TRBV15 and TRBJ2-7; 7 positions match TRBD1. The germline CDR1 and CDR2 sequences are LNHNV and YYDKDF (reference sequence). The CDR3 consists of 14 residues. J gave up 6 bases and V 3 bases, and 8 bases lay outside the gene matches. The CDR3 DNA is TGTGCCACCAGCAGCCCAGACAGGGCGGGCGAGCAGTACTTC. The encoded protein is CATSSPDRAGEQYF.

The count of this clone is one. The V gene is TRBV9, the J gene TRBJ2-1, with D perhaps matching TRBD2 (5 bases). Per germline, CDR1 SGDLS and CDR2 YYNGEE. V was pared by 3 bases and J by 2 bases, with 15 bases between. The CDR3 runs 16 residues. Written as DNA, the CDR3 is TGTGCCAGCAGCGCCAACACCCCGGGAACCTACAATGAGCAGTTCTTC. Amino acids: CASSANTPGTYNEQFF. Looking up the rest from reference TRBV9 and TRBJ2-1 gives the full variable domain: DSGVTQTPKHLITATGQRVTLRCSPRSGDLSVYWYQQSLDQGLQFLIQYYNGEERAKGNILERFSAQQFPDLHSELNLSSLELGDSALYFCASSANTPGTYNEQFFGPGTRLTVL.

The rearrangement links TRBV5-1 to TRBJ1-6, with a weak D call TRBD1 (5 bases). The CDR3 contains 14 residues. V lost 4 bases and J lost 14, with 19 bases in between. Germline CDR1 and CDR2: SGHRS and YFSETQ. The CDR3 sequence is CASSADQGWDTLHF. CDR3 nucleotides: TGCGCCAGCAGCGCCGACCAGGGTTGGGATACCCTCCACTTT.

This clone occurred a few times. Other DNA sequences in the same sample also yield this CDR3. The genes are TRBV18 and TRBJ2-7, with 7 bases matching TRBD2. CDR3 length: 13 residues. The V gene's germline CDR1 is KGHSH and CDR2 LQKENI. Trimming cost V 3 bases and J 1 base; bases outside gene matches: 0. The CDR3 DNA is TGTGCCAGCTCACCGGGGGGGTCCTACGAGCAGTACTTC. It is translated as CASSPGGSYEQYF. Supplemented by reference TRBV18 and TRBJ2-7, the full variable domain reads NAGVMQNPRHLVRRRGQEARLRCSPMKGHSHVYWYRQLPEEGLKFMVYLQKENIIDESGMPKERFSAEFPKEGPSILRIQQVVRGDSAAYFCASSPGGSYEQYFGPGTRLTVT.

As DNA, the CDR3 is TGTGCCAGCAGAAAAGGGTCGGGGAACTATGGCTACACCTTC. Translated: CASRKGSGNYGYTF. The genes are TRBV28 and TRBJ1-2; D unresolved. The V gene's germline CDR1 is MDHEN and CDR2 SYDVKM. This CDR3 is 14 amino acids long. Trimming took off 6 bases at V and 2 bases at J, with 13 bases between the two ends.

The V call is TRBV9, the J call TRBJ2-6; D gene ambiguous. The CDR3 sequence is 15 residues long. The V end lost 0 bases, the J end lost 0 bases, and 4 bases lay between the germline ends. In germline, CDR1 is SGDLS, CDR2 YYNGEE. CDR3 coding DNA: TGTGCCAGCAGCGTAGATCCCTCTGGGGCCAACGTCCTGACTTTC. Translated: CASSVDPSGANVLTF.

The CDR3 loop reads CASSLGAGNYGYTF. CDR3 DNA sequence: TGTGCCAGCAGTTTAGGGGCAGGTAACTATGGCTACACCTTC. The chain links TRBV27 to TRBJ1-2; possibly TRBD1 for D (5 bases). V lost 2 bases and J lost 1, with 8 bases in between. Per germline, CDR1 MNHEY and CDR2 SMNVEV (reference sequence). CDR3 length equals 14 residues.

At least ten counts were recorded for this clone. The chain recombines TRBV2 with TRBJ1-1, with 7 bases aligning to TRBD1. J lost 8 bases, V lost 5 bases, and 5 bases had no gene match. Germline CDR1 SNHLY, CDR2 FYNNEI. The CDR3 runs to 12 residues. The CDR3 loop is CASSKGQPEAFF. The CDR3 bases are TGTGCCAGCAGTAAGGGACAGCCCGAAGCTTTCTTT.

The chain carries TRBV19 and TRBJ2-7, with unresolved D. The CDR3 has 17 amino acids. The germline V gene has CDR1 LNHDA and CDR2 SQIVND (reference sequence). V shed 2 bases and J shed 4 bases, with 21 bases lying between them. DNA of the CDR3: TGTGCCAGTAGTATAAGTTCCCGAAGTTTCGGACCTTACGAGCAGTACTTC. Translating it yields CASSISSRSFGPYEQYF.

The CDR3 loop reads CASSNRGLSYGYTF. The CDR3 DNA follows: TGTGCCAGCAGTAACAGGGGGTTATCCTATGGCTACACCTTC. The rearrangement links TRBV27 to TRBJ1-2, with TRBD1 matching 8 bases. J was trimmed by 4 bases and V by 5 bases; bases with no gene match: 6. CDR1 and CDR2 from the germline V gene are MNHEY and SMNVEV (reference sequence). This CDR3 comprises 14 residues.

The chain carries TRBV5-5 and TRBJ2-5; TRBD1 matches at 7 bases. Trimming took 4 bases from V and 3 from J; bases not matched to a gene: 12. Germline V gene data show CDR1 as SGHKS and CDR2 as YYEKEE (reference sequence). The CDR3 runs to 16 residues. Written as DNA, the CDR3 is TGTGCCAGCAGCGCCGAACAGGGGAGAAGAGAAGAGACCCAGTACTTC. Protein product: CASSAEQGRREETQYF.

The chain combines TRBV6-5 with TRBJ2-1; 8 bases line up with TRBD1. The junction had 4 bases not matched to a gene; V was cut back by 4 bases and J by 5 bases. Germline CDR1 and CDR2: MNHEY and SVGAGI. The CDR3 loop spans 14 amino acids. This chain's CDR3 is CASSSNRGNNEQFF. CDR3 nucleotides: TGTGCCAGCAGTTCAAACAGGGGGAACAATGAGCAGTTCTTC.

V gene TRBV9 combines with J gene TRBJ2-5, with 7 bases matching TRBD1. V was clipped by 5 bases and J by 10 bases; unmatched bases: 11. The CDR3 runs 13 residues. CDR1 is SGDLS, CDR2 YYNGEE, per germline. The CDR3 region has the DNA TGTGCCAGCAGTGCCGAGACAGGACAGGTCCAGTACTTC. This translates into CASSAETGQVQYF.

The CDR3 bases are TGTGCCAGTAGTAATATGCGACAGGCCCTTTTTTATGGCTACACCTTC. Its translation is CASSNMRQALFYGYTF. This chain uses TRBV19 with TRBJ1-2; D possibly corresponds to TRBD1 (6 bases). This CDR3 spans 16 amino acids. In germline, CDR1 is LNHDA, CDR2 SQIVND (reference sequence). With 4 bases removed from V and 5 bases from J, the gap between germline ends came to 20 bases. Full variable domain (outside the CDR3, taken from reference TRBV19 and TRBJ1-2): DGGITQSPKYLFRKEGQNVTLSCEQNLNHDAMYWYRQDPGQGLRLIYYSQIVNDFQKGDIAEGYSVSREKKESFPLTVTSAQKNPTAFYLCASSNMRQALFYGYTFGSGTRLTVV.